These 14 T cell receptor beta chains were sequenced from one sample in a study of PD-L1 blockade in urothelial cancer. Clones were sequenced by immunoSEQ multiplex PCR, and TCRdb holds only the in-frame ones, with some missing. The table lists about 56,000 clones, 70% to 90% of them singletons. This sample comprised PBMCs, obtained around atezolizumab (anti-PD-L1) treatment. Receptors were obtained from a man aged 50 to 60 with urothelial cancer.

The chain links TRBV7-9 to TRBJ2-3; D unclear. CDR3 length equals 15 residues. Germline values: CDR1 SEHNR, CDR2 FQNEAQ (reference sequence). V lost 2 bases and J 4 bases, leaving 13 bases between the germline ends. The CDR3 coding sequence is TGTGCCAGCAGCTTATACGTTAGTCAAGCAGATACGCAGTATTTT. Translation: CASSLYVSQADTQYF.

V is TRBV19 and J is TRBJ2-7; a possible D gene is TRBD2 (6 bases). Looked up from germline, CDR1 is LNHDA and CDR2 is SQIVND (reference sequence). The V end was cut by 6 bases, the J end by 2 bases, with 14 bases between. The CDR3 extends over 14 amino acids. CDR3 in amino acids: CASSPGGEAYEQYF. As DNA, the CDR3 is TGTGCCAGTAGCCCCGGCGGGGAGGCCTACGAGCAGTACTTC.

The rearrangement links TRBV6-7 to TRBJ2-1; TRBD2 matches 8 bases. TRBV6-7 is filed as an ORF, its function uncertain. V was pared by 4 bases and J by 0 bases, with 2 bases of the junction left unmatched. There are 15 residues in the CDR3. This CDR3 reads CASSFLAGSYNEQFF. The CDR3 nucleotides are TGTGCCAGCAGTTTCCTAGCGGGCTCCTACAATGAGCAGTTCTTC.

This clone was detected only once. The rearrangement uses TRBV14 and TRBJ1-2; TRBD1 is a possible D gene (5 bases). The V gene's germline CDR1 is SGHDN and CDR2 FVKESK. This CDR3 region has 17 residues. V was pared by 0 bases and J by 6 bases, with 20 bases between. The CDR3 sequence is CASSQDYPGQGGDGYTF. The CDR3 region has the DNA TGTGCCAGCAGCCAAGATTATCCGGGTCAGGGAGGAGATGGCTACACCTTC.

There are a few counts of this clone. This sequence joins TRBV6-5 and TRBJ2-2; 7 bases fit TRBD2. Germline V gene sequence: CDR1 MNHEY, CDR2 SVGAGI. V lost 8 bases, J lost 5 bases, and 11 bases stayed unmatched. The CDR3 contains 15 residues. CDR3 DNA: TGTGCCAGCCGCGAGCGGGATCTTGGAACCGGGGAGCTGTTTTTT. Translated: CASRERDLGTGELFF.

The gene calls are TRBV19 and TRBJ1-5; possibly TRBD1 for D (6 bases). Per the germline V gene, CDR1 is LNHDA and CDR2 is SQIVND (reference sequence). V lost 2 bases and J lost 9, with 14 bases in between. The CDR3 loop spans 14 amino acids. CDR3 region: CASSIRVGGVPQHF. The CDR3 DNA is TGTGCCAGTAGTATAAGGGTAGGGGGTGTGCCCCAGCATTTT.

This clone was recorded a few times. The CDR3 loop reads CASSWASYGYTF. The CDR3 DNA is TGTGCCAGCAGTTGGGCGAGCTATGGCTACACCTTC. The rearrangement uses TRBV28 and TRBJ1-2; D uncertain. Trimming cost V 4 bases and J 4 bases, with 7 bases left between them. CDR1 and CDR2 (germline): MDHEN, SYDVKM. The CDR3 covers 12 residues.

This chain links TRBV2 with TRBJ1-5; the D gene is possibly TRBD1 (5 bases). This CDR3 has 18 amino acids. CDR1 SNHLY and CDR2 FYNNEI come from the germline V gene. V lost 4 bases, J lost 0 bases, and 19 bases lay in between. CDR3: CASSVLIPDRYSNQPQHF. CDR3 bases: TGTGCCAGCAGTGTTCTCATCCCCGACAGATATAGCAATCAGCCCCAGCATTTT.

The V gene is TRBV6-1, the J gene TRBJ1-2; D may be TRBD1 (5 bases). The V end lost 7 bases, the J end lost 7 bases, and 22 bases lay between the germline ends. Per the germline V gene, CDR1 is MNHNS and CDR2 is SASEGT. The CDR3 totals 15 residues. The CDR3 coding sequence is TGTGCCAGCACCGGTGTCGCAGGGTTCAACGTTGGCTACACCTTC. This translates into CASTGVAGFNVGYTF.

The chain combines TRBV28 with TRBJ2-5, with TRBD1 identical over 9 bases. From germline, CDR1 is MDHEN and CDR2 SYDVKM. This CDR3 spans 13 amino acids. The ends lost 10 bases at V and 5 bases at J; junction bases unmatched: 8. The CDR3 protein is CATWDRAYETQYF. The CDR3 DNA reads TGTGCCACTTGGGACAGGGCCTACGAGACCCAGTACTTC.

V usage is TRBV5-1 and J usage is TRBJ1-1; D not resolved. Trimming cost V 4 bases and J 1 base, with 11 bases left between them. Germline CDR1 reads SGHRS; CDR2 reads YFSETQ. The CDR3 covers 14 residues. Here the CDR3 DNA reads TGCGCCAGCAGCCGGGAGTCCGGGAACACTGAAGCTTTCTTT. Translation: CASSRESGNTEAFF.

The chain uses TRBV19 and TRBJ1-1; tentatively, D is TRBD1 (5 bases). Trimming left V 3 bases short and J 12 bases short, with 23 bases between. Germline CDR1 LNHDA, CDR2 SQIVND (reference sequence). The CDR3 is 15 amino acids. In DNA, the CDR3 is TGTGCCAGTAGTATCAATATCAGGGCCCCTCCTACGACTTTCTTT. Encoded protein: CASSINIRAPPTTFF. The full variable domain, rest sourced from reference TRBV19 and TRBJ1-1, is DGGITQSPKYLFRKEGQNVTLSCEQNLNHDAMYWYRQDPGQGLRLIYYSQIVNDFQKGDIAEGYSVSREKKESFPLTVTSAQKNPTAFYLCASSINIRAPPTTFFGQGTRLTVV.

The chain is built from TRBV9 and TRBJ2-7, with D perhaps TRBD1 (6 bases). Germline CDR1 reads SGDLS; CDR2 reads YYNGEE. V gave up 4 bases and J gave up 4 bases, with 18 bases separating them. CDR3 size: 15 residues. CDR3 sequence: CASSKAGASMYEQYF. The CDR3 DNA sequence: TGTGCCAGCAGCAAAGCAGGGGCTAGCATGTACGAGCAGTACTTC.

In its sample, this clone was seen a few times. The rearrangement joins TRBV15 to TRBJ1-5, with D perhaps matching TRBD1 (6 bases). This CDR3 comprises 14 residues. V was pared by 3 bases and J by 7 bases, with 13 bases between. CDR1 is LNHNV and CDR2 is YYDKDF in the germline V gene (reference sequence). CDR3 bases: TGTGCCACCAGCAGCGCGACAGGAAGCCAGCCCCAGCATTTT. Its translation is CATSSATGSQPQHF.